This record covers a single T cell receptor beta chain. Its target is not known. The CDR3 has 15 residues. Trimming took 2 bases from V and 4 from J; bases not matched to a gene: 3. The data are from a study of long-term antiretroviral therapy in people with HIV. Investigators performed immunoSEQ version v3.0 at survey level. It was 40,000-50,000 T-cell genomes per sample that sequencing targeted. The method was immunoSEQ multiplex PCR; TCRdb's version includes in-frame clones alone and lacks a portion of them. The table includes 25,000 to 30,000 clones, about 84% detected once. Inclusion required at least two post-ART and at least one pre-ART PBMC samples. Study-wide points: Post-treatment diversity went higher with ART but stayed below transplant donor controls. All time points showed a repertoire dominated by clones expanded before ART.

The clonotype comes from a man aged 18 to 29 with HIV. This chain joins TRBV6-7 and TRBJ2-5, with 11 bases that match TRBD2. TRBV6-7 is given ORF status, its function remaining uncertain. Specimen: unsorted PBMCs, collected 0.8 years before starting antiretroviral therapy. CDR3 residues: CASSYVAGGLETQYF. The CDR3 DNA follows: TGTGCCAGCAGTTACGTAGCGGGAGGGCTAGAGACCCAGTACTTC.